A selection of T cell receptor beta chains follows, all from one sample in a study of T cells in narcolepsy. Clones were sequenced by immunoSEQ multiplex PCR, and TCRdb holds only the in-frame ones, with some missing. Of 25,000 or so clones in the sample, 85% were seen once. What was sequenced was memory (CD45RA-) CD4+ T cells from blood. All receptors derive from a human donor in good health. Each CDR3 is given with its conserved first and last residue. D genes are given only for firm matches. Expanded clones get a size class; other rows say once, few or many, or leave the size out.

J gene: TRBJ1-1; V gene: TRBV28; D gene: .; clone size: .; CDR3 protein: CASTTGPEGTEAFF; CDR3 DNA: TGTGCCAGCACCACGGGGCCGGAGGGCACTGAAGCTTTCTTT
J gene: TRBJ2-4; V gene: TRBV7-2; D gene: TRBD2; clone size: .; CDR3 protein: CASSHKGTSGTLAKNIQYF; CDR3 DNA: TGTGCCAGCAGCCACAAAGGGACTAGCGGGACACTAGCCAAAAACATTCAGTACTTC
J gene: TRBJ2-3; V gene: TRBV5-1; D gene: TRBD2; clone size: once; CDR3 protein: CASSRTSGRADTQYF; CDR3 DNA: TGCGCCAGCAGCCGGACTAGCGGGAGAGCAGATACGCAGTATTTT
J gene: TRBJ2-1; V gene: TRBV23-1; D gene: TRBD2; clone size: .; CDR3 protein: CASSQPTSGTRQFF; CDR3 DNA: TGCGCCAGCAGTCAACCGACTAGCGGGACGCGGCAGTTCTTC
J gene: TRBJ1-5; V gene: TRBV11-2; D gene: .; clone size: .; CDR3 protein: CASGPPSQHF; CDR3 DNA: TGTGCCAGCGGGCCACCGTCCCAGCATTTT
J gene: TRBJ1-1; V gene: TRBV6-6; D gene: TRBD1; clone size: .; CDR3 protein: CASSTNRGGMNTEAFF; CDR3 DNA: TGTGCCAGCAGTACGAACAGGGGGGGCATGAACACTGAAGCTTTCTTT
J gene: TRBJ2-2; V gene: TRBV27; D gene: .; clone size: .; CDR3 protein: CASRSTVNTGELFF; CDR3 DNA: TGTGCCAGCCGCTCGACAGTGAACACCGGGGAGCTGTTTTTT
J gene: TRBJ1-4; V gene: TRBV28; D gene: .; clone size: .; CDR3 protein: CASRAAGTPLEKLFF; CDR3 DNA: TGTGCCAGCAGGGCCGCGGGAACGCCCCTGGAAAAACTGTTTTTT
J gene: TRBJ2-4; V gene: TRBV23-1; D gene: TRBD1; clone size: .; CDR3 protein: CASSPRGTGWSKNIQYF; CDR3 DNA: TGCGCCAGCAGCCCCAGGGGGACAGGGTGGTCCAAAAACATTCAGTACTTC
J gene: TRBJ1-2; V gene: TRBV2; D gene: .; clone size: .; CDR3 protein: CASSEDSTPIGGYTF; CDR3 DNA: TGTGCCAGCAGTGAAGACAGTACGCCCATTGGAGGCTACACCTTC
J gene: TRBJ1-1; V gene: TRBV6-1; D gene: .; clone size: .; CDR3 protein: CASSEYRNTEAFF; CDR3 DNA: TGTGCCAGCAGTGAATATCGGAACACTGAAGCTTTCTTT
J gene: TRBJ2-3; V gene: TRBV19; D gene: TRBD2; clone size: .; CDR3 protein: CASSRGLAGVGTDTQYF; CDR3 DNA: TGTGCCAGTAGTAGGGGACTAGCGGGAGTGGGCACAGATACGCAGTATTTT
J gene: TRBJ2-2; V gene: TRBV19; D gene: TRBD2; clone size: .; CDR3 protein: CASSTRLAGGTGELFF; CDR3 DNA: TGTGCCAGTAGTACACGACTAGCGGGAGGGACCGGGGAGCTGTTTTTT
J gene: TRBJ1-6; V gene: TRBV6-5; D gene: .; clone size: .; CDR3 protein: CASSQSPRGPAPLHF; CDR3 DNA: TGTGCCAGCAGCCAAAGCCCCAGGGGCCCAGCACCCCTCCACTTT
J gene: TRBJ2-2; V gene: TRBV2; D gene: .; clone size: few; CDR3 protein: CASSEDGVNTGELFF; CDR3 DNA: TGTGCCAGCAGTGAAGACGGAGTAAACACCGGGGAGCTGTTTTTT
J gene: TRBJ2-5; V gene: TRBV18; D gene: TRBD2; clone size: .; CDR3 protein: CASSPVGLAEETQYF; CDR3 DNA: TGTGCCAGCTCACCGGTAGGACTAGCGGAAGAGACCCAGTACTTC
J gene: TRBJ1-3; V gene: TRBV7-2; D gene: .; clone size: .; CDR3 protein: CASSLGAGNTIYF; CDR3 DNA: TGTGCCAGCAGCTTAGGGGCCGGAAACACCATATATTTT
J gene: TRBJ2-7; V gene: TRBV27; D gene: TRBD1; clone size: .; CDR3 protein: CASSLSGAGGPYEQYF; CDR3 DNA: TGTGCCAGCAGTTTATCCGGGGCAGGGGGACCCTACGAGCAGTACTTC
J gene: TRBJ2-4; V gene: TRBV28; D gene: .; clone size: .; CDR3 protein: CASSFLDGGPMDIQYF; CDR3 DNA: TGTGCCAGCAGTTTCCTTGACGGGGGGCCAATGGACATTCAGTACTTC
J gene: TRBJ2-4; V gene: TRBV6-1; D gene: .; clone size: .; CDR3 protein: CASSVKGLNIQYF; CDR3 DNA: TGTGCCAGCAGTGTGAAGGGACTGAACATTCAGTACTTC
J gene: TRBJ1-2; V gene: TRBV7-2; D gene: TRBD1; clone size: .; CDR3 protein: CASSLFNRDSYGYTF; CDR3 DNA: TGTGCCAGCAGCTTATTCAACCGGGACAGTTATGGCTACACCTTC
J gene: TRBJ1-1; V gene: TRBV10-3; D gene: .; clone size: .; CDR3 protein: CAISGPGRGEAFF; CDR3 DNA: TGTGCCATCAGTGGTCCAGGGCGAGGTGAAGCTTTCTTT
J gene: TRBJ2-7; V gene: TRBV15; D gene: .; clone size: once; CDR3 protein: CATSRDRVNYEQYF; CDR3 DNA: TGTGCCACCAGCAGAGATCGTGTCAACTACGAGCAGTACTTC
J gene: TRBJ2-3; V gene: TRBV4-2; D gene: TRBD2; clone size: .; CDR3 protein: CASSQDRVAGGNTQYF; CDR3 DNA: TGTGCCAGCAGCCAAGATCGGGTAGCGGGAGGGAATACGCAGTATTTT
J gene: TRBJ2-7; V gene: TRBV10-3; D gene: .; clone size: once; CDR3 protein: CAISESAGTYEQYF; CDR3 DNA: TGTGCCATCAGTGAATCGGCCGGGACCTACGAGCAGTACTTC
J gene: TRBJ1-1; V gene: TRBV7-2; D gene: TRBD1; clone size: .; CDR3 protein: CASSFRQGQAFF; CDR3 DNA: TGTGCCAGCAGCTTTCGACAGGGGCAGGCTTTCTTT
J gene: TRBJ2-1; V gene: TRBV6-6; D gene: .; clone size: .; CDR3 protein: CASSYSLRAGEQFF; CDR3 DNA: TGTGCCAGCAGTTACTCGCTCAGGGCGGGTGAGCAGTTCTTC
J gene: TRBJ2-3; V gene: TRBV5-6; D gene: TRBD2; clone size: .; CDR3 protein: CASSPGTRTTDTQYF; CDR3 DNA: TGTGCCAGCAGCCCCGGGACTAGGACTACAGATACGCAGTATTTT